This T cell receptor beta chain was profiled in a study of spatial heterogeneity in lung cancer. TCRdb itself ran the 5' RACE reads through MiXCR, one entry per CDR3 protein. The data contain 85,000 to 100,000 distinct CDR3 sequences, 15% to 20% of them singletons. This CDR3 has 15 residues. Trimming removed 4 bases from V and 2 bases from J; junction bases left unmatched: 5. Germline CDR1 MNHEY, CDR2 SMNVEV (reference sequence). This clonotype showed up just a few times. The time point: blood at routine non-recurrence follow-up after resection. The input material, whole RNA from tumor, nontumor lung or frozen PBMC, was sequenced unsorted.

This rearrangement joins TRBV27 to TRBJ1-1, with TRBD1 matching over 9 bases. This clonotype was sampled from a male donor with early-stage non-small cell lung cancer. The sequencing here drew on PBMCs, taken at follow-up. The CDR3, as DNA: TGTGCCAGCAGTTCGGGGACAGGGAGTAACACTGAAGCTTTCTTT. Translating it yields CASSSGTGSNTEAFF.